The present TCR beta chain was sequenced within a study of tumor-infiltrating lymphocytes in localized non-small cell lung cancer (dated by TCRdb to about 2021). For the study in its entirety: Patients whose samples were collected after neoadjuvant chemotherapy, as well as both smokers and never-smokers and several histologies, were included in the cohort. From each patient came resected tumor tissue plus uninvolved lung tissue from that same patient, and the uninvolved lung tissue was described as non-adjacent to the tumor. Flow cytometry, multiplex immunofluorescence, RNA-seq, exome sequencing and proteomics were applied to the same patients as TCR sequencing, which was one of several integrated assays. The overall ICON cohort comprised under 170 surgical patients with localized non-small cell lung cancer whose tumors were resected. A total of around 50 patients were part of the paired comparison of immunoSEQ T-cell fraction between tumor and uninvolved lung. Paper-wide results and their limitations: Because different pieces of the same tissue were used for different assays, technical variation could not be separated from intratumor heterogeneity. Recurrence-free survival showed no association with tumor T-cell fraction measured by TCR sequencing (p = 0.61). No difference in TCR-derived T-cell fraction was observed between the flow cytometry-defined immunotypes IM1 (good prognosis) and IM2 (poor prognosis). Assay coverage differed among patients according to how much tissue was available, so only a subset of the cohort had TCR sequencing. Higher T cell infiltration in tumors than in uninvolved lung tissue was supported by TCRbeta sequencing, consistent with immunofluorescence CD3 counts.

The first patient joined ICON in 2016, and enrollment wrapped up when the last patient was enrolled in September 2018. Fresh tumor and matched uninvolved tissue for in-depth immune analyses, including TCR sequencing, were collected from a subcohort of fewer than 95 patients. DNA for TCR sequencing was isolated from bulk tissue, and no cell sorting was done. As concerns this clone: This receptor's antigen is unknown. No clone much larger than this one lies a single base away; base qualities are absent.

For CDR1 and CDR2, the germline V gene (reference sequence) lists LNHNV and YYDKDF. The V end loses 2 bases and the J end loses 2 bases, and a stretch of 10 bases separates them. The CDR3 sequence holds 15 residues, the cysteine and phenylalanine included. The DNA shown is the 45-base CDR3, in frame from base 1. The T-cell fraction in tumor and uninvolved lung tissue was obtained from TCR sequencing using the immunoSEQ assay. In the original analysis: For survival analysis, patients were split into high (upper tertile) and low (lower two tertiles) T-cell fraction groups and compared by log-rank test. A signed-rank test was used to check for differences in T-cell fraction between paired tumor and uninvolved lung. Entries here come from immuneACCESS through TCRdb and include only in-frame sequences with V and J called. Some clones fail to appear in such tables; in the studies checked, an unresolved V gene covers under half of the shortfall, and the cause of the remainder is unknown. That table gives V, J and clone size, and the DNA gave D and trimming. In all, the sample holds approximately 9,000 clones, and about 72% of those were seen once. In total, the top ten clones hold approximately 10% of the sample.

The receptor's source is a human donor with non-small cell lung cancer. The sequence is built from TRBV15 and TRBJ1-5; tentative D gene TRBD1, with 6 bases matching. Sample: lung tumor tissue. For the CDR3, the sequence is CATSRRAGGNQPQHF. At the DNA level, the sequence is TGTGCCACCAGCAGAAGGGCAGGGGGCAATCAGCCCCAGCATTTT.